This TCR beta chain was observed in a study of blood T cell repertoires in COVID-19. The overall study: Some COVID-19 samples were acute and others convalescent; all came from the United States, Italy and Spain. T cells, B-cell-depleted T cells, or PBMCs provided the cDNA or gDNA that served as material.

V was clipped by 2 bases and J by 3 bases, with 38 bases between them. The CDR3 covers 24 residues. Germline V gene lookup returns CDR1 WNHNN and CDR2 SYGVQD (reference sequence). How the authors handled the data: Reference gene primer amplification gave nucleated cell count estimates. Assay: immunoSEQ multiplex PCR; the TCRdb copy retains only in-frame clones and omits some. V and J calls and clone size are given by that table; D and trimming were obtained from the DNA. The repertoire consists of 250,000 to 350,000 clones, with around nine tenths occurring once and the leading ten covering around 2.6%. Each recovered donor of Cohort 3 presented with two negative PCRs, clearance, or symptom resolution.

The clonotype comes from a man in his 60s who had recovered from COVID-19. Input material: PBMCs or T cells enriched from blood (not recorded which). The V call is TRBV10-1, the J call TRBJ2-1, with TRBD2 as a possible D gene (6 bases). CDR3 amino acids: CASSEHPFRPREAGPPVLYNEQFF. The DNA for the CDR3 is TGCGCCAGCAGTGAGCACCCTTTCCGGCCTAGGGAGGCAGGTCCCCCCGTCCTCTACAATGAGCAGTTCTTC.